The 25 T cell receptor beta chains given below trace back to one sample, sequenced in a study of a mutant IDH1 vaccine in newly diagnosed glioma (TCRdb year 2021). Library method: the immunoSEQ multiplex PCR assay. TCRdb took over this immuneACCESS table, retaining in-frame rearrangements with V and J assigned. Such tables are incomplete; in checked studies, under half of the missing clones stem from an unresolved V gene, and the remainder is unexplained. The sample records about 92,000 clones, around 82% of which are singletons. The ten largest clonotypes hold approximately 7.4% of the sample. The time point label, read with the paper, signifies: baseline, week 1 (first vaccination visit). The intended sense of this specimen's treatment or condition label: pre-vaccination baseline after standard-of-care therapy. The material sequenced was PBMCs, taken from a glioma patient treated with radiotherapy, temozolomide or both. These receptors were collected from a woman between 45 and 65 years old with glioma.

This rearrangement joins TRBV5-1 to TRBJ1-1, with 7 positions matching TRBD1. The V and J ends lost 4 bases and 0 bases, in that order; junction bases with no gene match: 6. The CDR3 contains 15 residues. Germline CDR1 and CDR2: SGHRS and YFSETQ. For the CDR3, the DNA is TGCGCCAGCAGCGGGCCGGGACAGATGAACACTGAAGCTTTCTTT. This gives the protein CASSGPGQMNTEAFF. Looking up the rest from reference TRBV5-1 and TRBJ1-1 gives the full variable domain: KAGVTQTPRYLIKTRGQQVTLSCSPISGHRSVSWYQQTPGQGLQFLFEYFSETQRNKGNFPGRFSGRQFSNSRSEMNVSTLELGDSALYLCASSGPGQMNTEAFFGQGTRLTVV.

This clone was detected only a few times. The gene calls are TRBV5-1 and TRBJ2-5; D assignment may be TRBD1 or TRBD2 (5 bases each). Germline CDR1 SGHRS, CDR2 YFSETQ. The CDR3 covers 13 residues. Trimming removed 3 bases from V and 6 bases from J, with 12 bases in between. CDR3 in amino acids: CASSWGIGQTQYF. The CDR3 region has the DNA TGCGCCAGCAGCTGGGGGATTGGACAGACCCAGTACTTC.

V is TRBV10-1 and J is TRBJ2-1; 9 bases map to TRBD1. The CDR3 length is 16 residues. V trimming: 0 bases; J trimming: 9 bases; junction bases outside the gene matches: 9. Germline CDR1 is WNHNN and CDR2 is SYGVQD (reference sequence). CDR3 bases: TGCGCCAGCAGTGAGTCCGGGACAGGGATTAGTAGTGAGCAGTTCTTC. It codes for CASSESGTGISSEQFF.

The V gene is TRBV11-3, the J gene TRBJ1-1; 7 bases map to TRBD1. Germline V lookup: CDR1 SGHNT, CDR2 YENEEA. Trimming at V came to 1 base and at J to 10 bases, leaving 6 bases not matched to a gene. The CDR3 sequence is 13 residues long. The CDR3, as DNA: TGTGCCAGCAGCTTAGTAGAGGGGGCGGTAGCTTTCTTT. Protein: CASSLVEGAVAFF.

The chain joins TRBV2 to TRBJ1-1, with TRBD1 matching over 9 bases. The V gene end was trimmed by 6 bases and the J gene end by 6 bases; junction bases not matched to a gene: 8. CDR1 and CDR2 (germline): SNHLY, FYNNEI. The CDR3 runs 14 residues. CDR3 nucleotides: TGTGCCAGCAGGCTCGACAGGGGGATGGCTGAAGCTTTCTTT. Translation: CASRLDRGMAEAFF.

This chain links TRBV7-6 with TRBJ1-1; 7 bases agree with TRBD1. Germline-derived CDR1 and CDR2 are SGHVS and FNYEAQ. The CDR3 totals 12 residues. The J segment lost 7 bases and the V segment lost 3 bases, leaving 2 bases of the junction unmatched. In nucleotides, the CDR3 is TGTGCCAGCAGCTTGACAGGGAGTGAAGCTTTCTTT. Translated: CASSLTGSEAFF.

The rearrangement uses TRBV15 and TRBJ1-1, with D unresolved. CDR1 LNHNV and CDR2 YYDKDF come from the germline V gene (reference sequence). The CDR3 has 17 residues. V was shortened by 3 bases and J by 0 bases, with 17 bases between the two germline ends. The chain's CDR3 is CATSSDIQRLLNTEAFF. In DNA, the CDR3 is TGTGCCACCAGCAGCGACATACAGCGCTTATTGAACACTGAAGCTTTCTTT.

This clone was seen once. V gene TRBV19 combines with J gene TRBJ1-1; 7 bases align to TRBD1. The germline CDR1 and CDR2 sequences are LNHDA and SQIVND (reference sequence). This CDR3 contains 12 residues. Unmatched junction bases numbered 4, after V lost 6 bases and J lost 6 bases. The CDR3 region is CASRDRVSEAFF. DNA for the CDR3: TGTGCCAGTAGAGACAGGGTATCTGAAGCTTTCTTT. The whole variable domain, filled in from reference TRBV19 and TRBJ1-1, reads DGGITQSPKYLFRKEGQNVTLSCEQNLNHDAMYWYRQDPGQGLRLIYYSQIVNDFQKGDIAEGYSVSREKKESFPLTVTSAQKNPTAFYLCASRDRVSEAFFGQGTRLTVV.

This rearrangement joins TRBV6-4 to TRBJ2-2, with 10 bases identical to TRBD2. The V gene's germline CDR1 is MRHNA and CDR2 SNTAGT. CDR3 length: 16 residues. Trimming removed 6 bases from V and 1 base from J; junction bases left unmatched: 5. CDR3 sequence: CASSARTSGNTGELFF. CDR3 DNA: TGTGCCAGCAGCGCCCGGACTAGCGGGAACACCGGGGAGCTGTTTTTT.

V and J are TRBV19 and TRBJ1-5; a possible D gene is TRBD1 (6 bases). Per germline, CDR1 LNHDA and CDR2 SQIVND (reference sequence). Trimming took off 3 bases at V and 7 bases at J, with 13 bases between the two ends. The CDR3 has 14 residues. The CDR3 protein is CASSMGQGLQPQHF. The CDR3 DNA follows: TGTGCCAGTAGTATGGGACAAGGGTTGCAGCCCCAGCATTTT.

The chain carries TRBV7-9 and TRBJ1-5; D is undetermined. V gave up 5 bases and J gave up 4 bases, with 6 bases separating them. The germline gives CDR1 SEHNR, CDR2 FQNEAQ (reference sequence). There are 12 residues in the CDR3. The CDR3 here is CASSPDNQPQHF. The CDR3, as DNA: TGTGCCAGCAGCCCCGATAATCAGCCCCAGCATTTT.

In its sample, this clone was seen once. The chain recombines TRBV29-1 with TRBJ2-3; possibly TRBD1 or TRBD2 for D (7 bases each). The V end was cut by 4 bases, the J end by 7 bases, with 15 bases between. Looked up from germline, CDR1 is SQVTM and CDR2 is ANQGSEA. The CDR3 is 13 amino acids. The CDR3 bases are TGCAGCGTTGGAGGGGGGGACAGAAATACGCAGTATTTT. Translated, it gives CSVGGGDRNTQYF.

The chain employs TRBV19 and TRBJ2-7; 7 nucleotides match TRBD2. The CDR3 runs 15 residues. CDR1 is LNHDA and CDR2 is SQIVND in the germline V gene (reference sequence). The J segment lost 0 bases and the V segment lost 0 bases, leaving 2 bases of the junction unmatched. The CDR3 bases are TGTGCCAGTAGTATAGAGCGGGGGATCTCCTACGAGCAGTACTTC. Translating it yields CASSIERGISYEQYF.

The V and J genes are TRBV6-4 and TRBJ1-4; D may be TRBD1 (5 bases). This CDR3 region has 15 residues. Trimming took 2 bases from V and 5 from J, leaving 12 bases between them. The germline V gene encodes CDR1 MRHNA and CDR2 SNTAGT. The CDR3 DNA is TGTGCCAGCAGTGACGGCCGGGGGAGGAATGAAAAACTGTTTTTT. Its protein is CASSDGRGRNEKLFF.

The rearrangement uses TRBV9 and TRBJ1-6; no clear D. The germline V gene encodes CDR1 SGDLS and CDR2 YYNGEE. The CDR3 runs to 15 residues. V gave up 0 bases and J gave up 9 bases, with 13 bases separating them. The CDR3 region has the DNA TGTGCCAGCAGCGTAGGTGGCAGTTGGGGTTCACCCCTCCACTTT. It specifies CASSVGGSWGSPLHF.

CDR3 protein: CASSGRDTISGEQFF. The CDR3 DNA follows: TGTGCCAGCAGCGGCCGGGACACGATTAGCGGTGAGCAGTTCTTC. The V call is TRBV7-9, the J call TRBJ2-1; D is perhaps TRBD1 or TRBD2 (6 bases each). Trimming shortened V by 5 bases and J by 9 bases, and 20 bases separated the two germline ends. Germline assignment: CDR1 SEHNR and CDR2 FQNEAQ (reference sequence). The CDR3 is made up of 15 amino acids.

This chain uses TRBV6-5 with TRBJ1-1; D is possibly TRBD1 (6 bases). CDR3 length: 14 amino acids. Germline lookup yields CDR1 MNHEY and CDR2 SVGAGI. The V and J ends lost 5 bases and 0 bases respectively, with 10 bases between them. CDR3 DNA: TGTGCCAGCAGTCCGGGACACCTGAACACTGAAGCTTTCTTT. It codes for CASSPGHLNTEAFF.

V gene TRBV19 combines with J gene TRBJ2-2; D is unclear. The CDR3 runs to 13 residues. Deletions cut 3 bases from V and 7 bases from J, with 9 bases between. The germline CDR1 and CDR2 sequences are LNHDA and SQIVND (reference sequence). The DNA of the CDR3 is TGTGCCAGTAGTATCAGTCCGAGCGGGGAGCTGTTTTTT. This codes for CASSISPSGELFF. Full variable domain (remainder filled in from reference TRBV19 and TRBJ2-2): DGGITQSPKYLFRKEGQNVTLSCEQNLNHDAMYWYRQDPGQGLRLIYYSQIVNDFQKGDIAEGYSVSREKKESFPLTVTSAQKNPTAFYLCASSISPSGELFFGEGSRLTVL.

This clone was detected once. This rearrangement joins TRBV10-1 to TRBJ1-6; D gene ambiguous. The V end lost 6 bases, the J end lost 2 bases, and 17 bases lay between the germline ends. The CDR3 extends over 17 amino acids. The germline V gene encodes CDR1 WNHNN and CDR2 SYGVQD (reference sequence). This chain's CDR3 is CASRNKPNSTYNSPLHF. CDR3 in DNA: TGCGCCAGCAGGAATAAGCCTAATAGCACCTATAATTCACCCCTCCACTTT.

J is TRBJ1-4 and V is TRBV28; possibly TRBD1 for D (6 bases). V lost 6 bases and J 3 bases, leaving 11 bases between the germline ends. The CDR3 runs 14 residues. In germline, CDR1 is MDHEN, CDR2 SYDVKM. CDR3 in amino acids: CASSRGGPNEKLFF. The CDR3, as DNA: TGTGCCAGCAGCCGTGGGGGGCCTAATGAAAAACTGTTTTTT.

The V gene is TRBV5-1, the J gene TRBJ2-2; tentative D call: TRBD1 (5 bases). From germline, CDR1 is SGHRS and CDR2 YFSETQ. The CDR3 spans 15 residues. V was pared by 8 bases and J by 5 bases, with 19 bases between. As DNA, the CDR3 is TGCGCCAGTGGTGGCCTAGGGGCTGGGACCGGGGAGCTGTTTTTT. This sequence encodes CASGGLGAGTGELFF.

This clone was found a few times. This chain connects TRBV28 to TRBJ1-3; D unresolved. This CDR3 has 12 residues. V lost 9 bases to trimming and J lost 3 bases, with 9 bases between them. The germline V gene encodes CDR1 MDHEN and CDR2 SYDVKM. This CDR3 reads CASGVGGNTIYF. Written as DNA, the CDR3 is TGTGCCAGTGGGGTCGGTGGAAACACCATATATTTT.

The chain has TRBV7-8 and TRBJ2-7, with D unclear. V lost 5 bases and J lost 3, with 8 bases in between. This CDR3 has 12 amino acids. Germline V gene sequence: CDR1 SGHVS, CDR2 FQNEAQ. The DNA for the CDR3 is TGTGCCAGCAGCCCATTTCGCTACGAGCAGTACTTC. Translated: CASSPFRYEQYF.

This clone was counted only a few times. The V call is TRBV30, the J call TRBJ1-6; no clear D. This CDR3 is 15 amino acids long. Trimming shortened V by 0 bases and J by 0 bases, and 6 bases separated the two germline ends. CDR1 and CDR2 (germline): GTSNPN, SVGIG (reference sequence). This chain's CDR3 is CAWSVASSYNSPLHF. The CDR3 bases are TGTGCCTGGAGTGTTGCTAGCTCCTATAATTCACCCCTCCACTTT.

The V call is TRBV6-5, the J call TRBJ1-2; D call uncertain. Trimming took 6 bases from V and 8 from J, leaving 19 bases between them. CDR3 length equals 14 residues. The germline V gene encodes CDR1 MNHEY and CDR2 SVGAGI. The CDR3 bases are TGTGCCAGCAGCCTATCTCAGCTCCTCGAGGGCTACACCTTC. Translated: CASSLSQLLEGYTF.